This TCR beta chain is drawn from a study of blood T cells in healthy people across ages. Primers used in a second PCR of about 7 to 11 cycles were a sample-barcoded 5' primer and a J-beta primer mix. The authors tagged each cDNA molecule using a template-switch adaptor with 12 random nucleotides. Each CDR3 protein is one row after TCRdb ran MiXCR on the 5' RACE reads. Among 1.5 million to 2 million distinct CDR3 sequences, roughly 49% were seen once, and the ten largest hold 2.1%. V was pared by 3 bases and J by 7 bases, with 12 bases between. This CDR3 contains 13 residues. Germline V CDR1 and CDR2: SGHTA, FQGTGA.

The genes are TRBV7-3 and TRBJ1-2, with D unclear. This clonotype was sampled from a woman in her thirties or forties in good health. Sequenced material: blood. The CDR3 sequence is CASSLRGDFGYTF. The CDR3 coding sequence is TGTGCCAGCAGCTTGCGGGGAGACTTTGGCTACACCTTC. The entire variable domain, with the rest obtained from reference TRBV7-3 and TRBJ1-2, is as follows: GAGVSQTPSNKVTEKGKYVELRCDPISGHTALYWYRQSLGQGPEFLIYFQGTGAADDSGLPNDRFFAVRPEGSVSTLKIQRTERGDSAVYLCASSLRGDFGYTFGSGTRLTVV.